This T cell receptor (beta chain) derives from a study of cytomegalovirus exposure and HLA in healthy donors. Study-level information: A later analysis reported the 100 to 150 validation repertoires used the same platform as the approximately 660 first-cohort repertoires. Study outcomes and limitations: Using the classifier, cytomegalovirus status was reportedly diagnosed with high specificity and sensitivity. While the bulk of TCR sequences proved rare, some public TCRs turned up in many donors.

Looked up from germline, CDR1 is LGHNA and CDR2 is YSLEER. The CDR3 length is 14 residues. V was pared by 3 bases and J by 4 bases, with 12 bases between. This clone was detected once. Its specificity is unknown. While the first cohort had around 700 subjects, the donors belonged to the separate validation cohort of 100 to 150 subjects. Using immunoSEQ multiplex PCR, the repertoire was profiled, and TCRdb retains in-frame clones only, with some absent. Seen here are about 170,000 clones, roughly 90% observed once, and the top ten hold about 2.2%. The sample consisted of PBMCs. V is TRBV4-3 and J is TRBJ1-2, with D perhaps TRBD1 (5 bases). This sequence originates from a woman in her late teens or twenties in good health and CMV-seronegative. DNA for the CDR3: TGCGCCAGCAGCCAGGGGCAGGGAAGCTATGGCTACACCTTC. Translating it yields CASSQGQGSYGYTF.